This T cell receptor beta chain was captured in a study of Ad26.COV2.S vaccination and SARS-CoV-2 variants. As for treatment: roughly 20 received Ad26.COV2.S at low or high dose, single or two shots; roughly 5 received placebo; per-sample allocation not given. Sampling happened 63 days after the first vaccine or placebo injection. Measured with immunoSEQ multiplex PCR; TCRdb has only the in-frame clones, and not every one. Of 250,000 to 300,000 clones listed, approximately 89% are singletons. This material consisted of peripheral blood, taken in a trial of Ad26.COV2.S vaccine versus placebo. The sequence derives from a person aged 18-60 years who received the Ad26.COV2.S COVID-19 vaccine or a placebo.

This CDR3 reads CASSLGGGEDTQYF. For the CDR3, the DNA is TGTGCCAGCAGCCTAGGGGGCGGGGAAGATACGCAGTATTTT. The J gene is TRBJ2-3, the V gene TRBV3-1 (or the pseudogene TRBV3-2), with a weak D call TRBD1 (7 bases). Trimming cost V 4 bases and J 5 bases, with 13 bases left between them. CDR1 and CDR2 from the germline V gene are LGHDT and YNNKEL (reference sequence). CDR3 length equals 14 residues.